This T cell receptor (beta chain) was found in a study of blood T cells in healthy people across ages. This clonotype was seen only once. It was with a sample-barcoded 5' primer and a J-beta primer mix that a second PCR of roughly 7 to 12 cycles was run. Samples each returned at least 2.5 million CDR3-containing paired-end reads. In TCRdb, the 5' RACE reads were re-called with MiXCR into one record per CDR3 protein. The sample includes about 1.6 million distinct CDR3 sequences, around 36% of them seen just once. Germline lookup yields CDR1 SGHRS and CDR2 YFSETQ. The CDR3 sequence is 15 residues long. The origin of this receptor is a young woman in good health. The chain links TRBV5-1 to TRBJ2-7; D remains ambiguous. The DNA end is a closer match to TRBJ2-5, so the J assignment may be wrong. The sequenced sample was blood. The CDR3 bases are TGCGCCAGCAGCCCCGGAAGCATCTCGGGAGAGACCCAGTACTTC. Its translation is CASSPGSISGETQYF.